Reported below is one T cell receptor beta chain. The CDR3 spans 13 residues. Trimming shortened V by 0 bases and J by 7 bases, and 10 bases separated the two germline ends. Germline CDR1 and CDR2: SGDLS and YYNGEE. This specimen belongs to a study of T cell changes during pregnancy in multiple sclerosis. Libraries were prepared by immunoSEQ multiplex PCR; TCRdb keeps only in-frame clonotypes and omits some of them. The sample carries 30,000 to 45,000 clones, around 92% recorded once. The chain employs TRBV9 and TRBJ1-2, with unresolved D. This receptor was identified in a female donor with multiple sclerosis, enrolled in a pregnancy study. The sample consisted of CD8+ T cells from peripheral blood mononuclear cells, taken before pregnancy. The CDR3 DNA reads TGTGCCAGCAGCGTAGGGTTATTGCGTGGCTACACCTTC. Translated, it gives CASSVGLLRGYTF.